This T cell receptor (beta chain) was profiled in a study of blood T cell repertoires in COVID-19. The wider study: The samples span acute and convalescent COVID-19 from the United States, Italy and Spain.

J gave up 6 bases and V 8 bases, and 13 bases lay outside the gene matches. This CDR3 spans 15 amino acids. Germline V CDR1 and CDR2: MDHEN, SYDVKM. Profiled with immunoSEQ multiplex PCR; TCRdb holds only in-frame clones, not every one. This repertoire shows about 170,000 clones, around 92% found once; its top ten account for roughly 4.8%. The chain combines TRBV28 with TRBJ2-5, with 9 bases matching TRBD1. Specimen: peripheral blood. The source is a man aged 30 to 45 with COVID-19, enrolled during active disease. The CDR3 reads CASGLTGGLVKTQYF. Written as DNA, the CDR3 is TGTGCCAGCGGGCTGACAGGGGGGTTGGTAAAGACCCAGTACTTC.